This T cell receptor (beta chain) was documented in a study of CD8 T cells in Susac syndrome. With respect to this clonotype: Its antigen remains unknown.

The germline gives CDR1 LGHDT, CDR2 YNNKEL (reference sequence). V dropped 1 base and J dropped 6 bases, with 10 bases sitting between them. This CDR3 spans 13 amino acids. It was healthy donors who served as the controls, matched for age and sex. TEMRA cells were FACS-enriched and CD8+ and CD4+ T cells negatively isolated. An input of roughly 0.5 to 1 ug of RNA was subjected to reverse transcription using random hexamers. The immunoSEQ assay covered 54 Vbeta and 13 Jbeta segments for CDR3. TCRdb reanalysed the immunoSEQ multiplex PCR reads using MiXCR and keeps one entry per CDR3 protein. The data show fewer than 200,000 distinct CDR3 sequences, approximately 94% seen once. General study findings and limits: As the study acknowledged, the number of individuals in its TCR sequencing and HLA analysis was relatively small.

This TCR derives from a human donor in good health. The chain has TRBV3-1 and TRBJ2-7; D perhaps matches TRBD1 (6 bases). The specimen was CD4+ T cells from PBMCs. The CDR3 region has the DNA TGTGCCAGCAGCCAAGGCAGGGGCGGCGAGCAGTACTTC. It specifies CASSQGRGGEQYF.